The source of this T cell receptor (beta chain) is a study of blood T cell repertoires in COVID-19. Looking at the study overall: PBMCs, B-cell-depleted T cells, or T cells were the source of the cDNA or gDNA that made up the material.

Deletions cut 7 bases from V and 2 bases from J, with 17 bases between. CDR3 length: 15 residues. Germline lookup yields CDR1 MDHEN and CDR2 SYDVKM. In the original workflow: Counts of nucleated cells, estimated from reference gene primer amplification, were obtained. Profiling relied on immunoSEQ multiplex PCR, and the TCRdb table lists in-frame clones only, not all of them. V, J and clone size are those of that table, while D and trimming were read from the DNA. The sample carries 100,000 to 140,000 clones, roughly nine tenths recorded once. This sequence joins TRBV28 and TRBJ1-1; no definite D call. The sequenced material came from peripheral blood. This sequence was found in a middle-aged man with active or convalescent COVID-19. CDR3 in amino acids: CASTPMEGLNTEAFF. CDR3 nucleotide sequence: TGTGCCAGCACCCCAATGGAGGGCCTTAACACTGAAGCTTTCTTT.